The 27 T cell receptor beta chains below come from one sample, sequenced in a study of T cell clonality in common variable immunodeficiency. Repertoires were generated with immunoSEQ multiplex PCR, while TCRdb's copy carries only in-frame clones and drops some. Listed here are approximately 44,000 clones without any singletons, the top ten holding about 9.4%. Input material: peripheral blood mononuclear cells. These receptor sequences come from a person aged 18 to 70 in good health.

This clone was seen repeatedly, ten times or more. The CDR3 end is not reached by the read, which stops 3 residues before it; the germline J gene fills it in. This chain uses TRBV20-1 with TRBJ1-2, with TRBD1 identical over 8 bases. The CDR3 totals 15 residues. V shed 7 bases and J 5 bases; nucleotides not matched to a gene: 15. CDR1 is DFQATT, CDR2 SNEGSKA, per germline (reference sequence). Incomplete CDR3 DNA: TGCAGTGTAGTGGACAGTCAGGGGGCCCTATATGGC. The encoded protein is CSVVDSQGALYG. The full CDR3 protein is CSVVDSQGALYGYTF.

This clone was picked up many times. The read gets to within 3 residues of the CDR3 end, and the germline J gene fills in the rest. V usage is TRBV5-1 and J usage is TRBJ2-7; 9 nucleotides agree with TRBD1. V lost 4 bases and J lost 5; bases outside the gene matches: 7. The germline CDR1 and CDR2 sequences are SGHRS and YFSETQ. This CDR3 spans 14 amino acids. The CDR3 DNA, read in part, is TGCGCCAGCAGCAGGACAGGGGTCCCCCACGAG. Protein: CASSRTGVPHE. The whole CDR3 reads CASSRTGVPHEQYF.

This clone was observed many times. The sequenced fragment ends 3 residues before the CDR3 boundary, so the rest is inferred from the germline J gene. V gene TRBV5-1 combines with J gene TRBJ2-5; TRBD1 matches at 8 bases. The CDR3 is 15 residues long. Trimming removed 4 bases from V and 4 bases from J; junction bases left unmatched: 9. Per the germline V gene, CDR1 is SGHRS and CDR2 is YFSETQ. CDR3 sequence reads: CASSAGQGSGETQYF. Incomplete CDR3 DNA: TGCGCCAGCAGCGCAGGACAGGGTTCAGGAGAGACC.

This clone was seen ten or more times. The read ends 3 residues before the CDR3 terminus; that terminus is restored from the germline J gene. The chain joins TRBV5-1 to TRBJ2-5; D perhaps matches TRBD1 (6 bases). Germline values: CDR1 SGHRS, CDR2 YFSETQ. The CDR3 contains 14 residues. The germline V and J ends were trimmed by 5 bases and 2 bases, with 13 bases remaining between them. The CDR3 region is CASSLGQRQETQYF. The CDR3 bases that were read are TGCGCCAGCAGTCTCGGACAGCGTCAAGAGACC.

The table lists this clone with many counts. The read stops 3 residues short of the end of the CDR3; the missing end is completed from the germline J gene. The rearrangement links TRBV7-3 to TRBJ1-6, with 7 bases fitting TRBD1. V was pared by 5 bases and J by 9 bases, with 7 bases of the junction left unmatched. Germline V gene sequence: CDR1 SGHTA, CDR2 FQGTGA. This CDR3 has 14 amino acids. The covered CDR3 bases are TGTGCCAGCAGCCCAGGGACAGACTTTTCACCC. Protein product: CASSPGTDFSP. In full, the CDR3 reads CASSPGTDFSPLHF.

This clone was detected many times. The read ends 3 residues before the CDR3 terminus; that terminus is restored from the germline J gene. The chain has TRBV20-1 and TRBJ2-7; a weak D match, TRBD1 (5 bases). There are 12 residues in the CDR3. Germline loops: CDR1 DFQATT, CDR2 SNEGSKA (reference sequence). V shed 5 bases and J shed 3 bases, with 11 bases lying between them. CDR3 residues: CSAPRQSYEQYF. CDR3 DNA (partial): TGCAGTGCTCCCCGACAGAGCTACGAG.

This clone was seen ten or more times. Relative to the germline gene, one junction end is altered; a read error may explain this. The read finishes 3 residues shy of the CDR3 end, and the germline J gene is used to complete it. The rearrangement joins TRBV5-1 to TRBJ2-3, with TRBD2 matching over 9 bases. The CDR3 consists of 14 residues. Germline loops: CDR1 SGHRS, CDR2 YFSETQ. CDR3 loop: CASRTGTSIDTQYF. CDR3 DNA (partial): TGCGCCAGCAGAACCGGGACTAGCATAGATACG. The entire variable domain, with the rest obtained from reference TRBV5-1 and TRBJ2-3, is as follows: KAGVTQTPRYLIKTRGQQVTLSCSPISGHRSVSWYQQTPGQGLQFLFEYFSETQRNKGNFPGRFSGRQFSNSRSEMNVSTLELGDSALYLCASRTGTSIDTQYFGPGTRLTVL.

This clone was counted ten times or more. The observed sequence ends 3 residues before the CDR3 terminus, with the missing tail filled in from the germline J gene. The chain is built from TRBV19 and TRBJ1-5; TRBD1 agrees at 7 bases. Germline V gene data show CDR1 as LNHDA and CDR2 as SQIVND (reference sequence). The CDR3 extends over 14 amino acids. The J segment lost 4 bases and the V segment lost 5 bases, leaving 5 bases of the junction unmatched. The CDR3 spells CASSLGTVNQPQHF. CDR3 DNA, as far as it was read: TGTGCCAGTAGTCTCGGGACAGTGAATCAGCCC.

The table lists this clone with many counts. The read comes to an end 3 residues before the CDR3 does, leaving the germline J gene to fill in the end. The genes are TRBV5-4 and TRBJ2-5, with 11 bases lining up with TRBD2. The V segment lost 0 bases and the J segment 5 bases; nucleotides outside the gene matches: 0. CDR1 SGHNT and CDR2 YYREEE come from the germline V gene (reference sequence). CDR3 length: 14 residues. The DNA read from the CDR3 is TGTGCCAGCAGCTTGGCTAGCGGGGGGGAGACC. Its protein is CASSLASGGET. The entire CDR3 is CASSLASGGETQYF. The full variable domain, with the rest looked up from reference TRBV5-4 and TRBJ2-5, is ETGVTQSPTHLIKTRGQQVTLRCSSQSGHNTVSWYQQALGQGPQFIFQYYREEENGRGNFPPRFSGLQFPNYSSELNVNALELDDSALYLCASSLASGGETQYFGPGTRLLVL.

This clone was counted at least ten times. The CDR3 goes on 3 residues after the read ends, and that part is filled in from the germline J gene. The same CDR3 arises from other DNA sequences in this sample as well. This chain links TRBV5-4 with TRBJ2-7; 11 bases are a match to TRBD1. The CDR3 has 15 amino acids. Germline CDR1 SGHNT, CDR2 YYREEE (reference sequence). The junction had 6 bases not matched to a gene; V was cut back by 3 bases and J by 4 bases. The sequenced part of the CDR3 DNA is TGTGCCAGCAGCTCCGGGACAGGGGGTGTTTACGAG. The encoded protein is CASSSGTGGVYE. The whole CDR3 reads CASSSGTGGVYEQYF.

This clone was observed many times. The CDR3 end is not reached by the read, which stops 3 residues before it; the germline J gene fills it in. V is TRBV19 and J is TRBJ1-2, with 7 bases that match TRBD1. The CDR3 sequence is 12 residues long. Germline CDR1 is LNHDA and CDR2 is SQIVND (reference sequence). The J segment lost 4 bases and the V segment lost 5 bases, leaving 1 base of the junction unmatched. The sequenced CDR3 bases are TGTGCCAGTAGTCGGACAGGCTATGGC. Translated, it gives CASSRTGYG. The full CDR3 sequence reads CASSRTGYGYTF.

This clone occurred many times. The observed sequence ends 3 residues before the CDR3 terminus, with the missing tail filled in from the germline J gene. The rearrangement joins TRBV19 to TRBJ2-7; D unresolved. Germline V gene data show CDR1 as LNHDA and CDR2 as SQIVND (reference sequence). Trimming took off 1 base at V and 2 bases at J, with 9 bases between the two ends. This CDR3 is 14 amino acids long. CDR3 residues: CASSIVNRAYEQYF. The covered CDR3 bases are TGTGCCAGTAGTATAGTGAACCGCGCCTACGAG.

This clone was recorded at least ten times. The read is 3 residues too short to cover the CDR3 end, so that end is filled in from the germline J gene. The chain combines TRBV4-1 with TRBJ2-3, with D possibly matching TRBD2 (6 bases). V was trimmed by 4 bases and J by 6 bases, leaving 8 bases between them. The length of the CDR3 is 12 residues. Per germline, CDR1 MGHRA and CDR2 YSYEKL. CDR3 in amino acids: CASSPGRDTQYF. CDR3 bases read: TGCGCCAGCAGCCCGGGGAGGGATACG.

This clone came up many times. Partial CDR3 DNA: TGCAGTGCTTCCCACTCGTTACGGGACAGGGGATACGAG. Protein: CSASHSLRDRGYE. The entire CDR3 is CSASHSLRDRGYEQYF. The chain couples TRBV20-1 to TRBJ2-7, with TRBD1 matching 10 bases. The read comes to an end 3 residues before the CDR3 does, leaving the germline J gene to fill in the end. Germline-derived CDR1 and CDR2 are DFQATT and SNEGSKA (reference sequence). The CDR3 totals 16 residues. Germline trimming cut 5 bases from V and 4 bases from J; bases unmatched to any gene: 14.

The sample holds many counts of this clone. The DNA ends 3 residues before the CDR3 does, and the rest of the CDR3 is filled in from the germline J gene. This chain links TRBV6-4 with TRBJ2-3; 10 bases fit TRBD2. V lost 4 bases to trimming and J lost 0 bases; unmatched junction nucleotides: 4. This CDR3 has 16 amino acids. Per germline, CDR1 MRHNA and CDR2 SNTAGT. The CDR3 loop is CASSVQTSGSTDTQYF. CDR3 DNA (partial): TGTGCCAGCAGTGTCCAGACTAGCGGGAGCACAGATACG.

This clone has ten or more counts. The read terminates 3 residues before the CDR3 end, so the remaining end is supplied by the germline J gene. The V call is TRBV27, the J call TRBJ2-3; 7 bases are shared with TRBD1. The germline V gene has CDR1 MNHEY and CDR2 SMNVEV (reference sequence). CDR3 size: 16 residues. V shed 5 bases and J 6 bases; nucleotides not matched to a gene: 14. The CDR3 DNA, read in part, is TGTGCCAGCAGTGAGCCCCGGGACAGCTCACCGGATACG. Translating gives CASSEPRDSSPDT. The CDR3 in full is CASSEPRDSSPDTQYF.

This clone was picked up many times. Read data end 3 residues before the CDR3 end; the end is taken from the germline J gene. The chain joins TRBV2 to TRBJ2-2, with no clear D. The germline V gene has CDR1 SNHLY and CDR2 FYNNEI. There are 14 residues in the CDR3. V was pared by 2 bases and J by 4 bases, with 8 bases between. The CDR3 reads CASSERRSTGELFF. CDR3 DNA, as far as it was read: TGTGCCAGCAGTGAACGCAGATCCACCGGGGAG. Using reference TRBV2 and TRBJ2-2 for the parts outside the CDR3, the full variable domain is EPEVTQTPSHQVTQMGQEVILRCVPISNHLYFYWYRQILGQKVEFLVSFYNNEISEKSEIFDDQFSVERPDGSNFTLKIRSTKLEDSAMYFCASSERRSTGELFFGEGSRLTVL.

This clone was counted at least ten times. The DNA ends 3 residues before the CDR3 does, and the rest of the CDR3 is filled in from the germline J gene. The J gene is TRBJ2-1, the V gene TRBV5-1, with 10 bases that match TRBD2. Germline CDR1 reads SGHRS; CDR2 reads YFSETQ. The J segment lost 4 bases and the V segment lost 6 bases, leaving 10 bases of the junction unmatched. There are 16 residues in the CDR3. The CDR3 bases that were read are TGCGCCAGCAACCTCTCTCTAGCGGGGGAGTACAATGAG. Residues: CASNLSLAGEYNE. The complete CDR3 sequence is CASNLSLAGEYNEQFF.

This clone occurred a few times. The DNA ends 3 residues before the CDR3 does, and the rest of the CDR3 is filled in from the germline J gene. The chain joins TRBV10-2 to TRBJ1-6; 7 positions agree with TRBD1. The junction had 7 bases not matched to a gene; V was cut back by 4 bases and J by 10 bases. The CDR3 is made up of 14 amino acids. Per the germline V gene, CDR1 is WSHSY and CDR2 is SAAADI. The CDR3: CASSGQGLGSPLHF. The part of the CDR3 DNA that was read is TGCGCCAGCAGTGGACAGGGTTTAGGCTCACCC.

Ten or more counts support this clone. From the germline J gene comes the end of the CDR3, since the read stops 3 residues before it. The V and J genes are TRBV6-4 and TRBJ1-1, with 11 bases lining up with TRBD1. V lost 5 bases and J lost 5; bases outside the gene matches: 10. The CDR3 consists of 16 residues. Germline CDR1 is MRHNA and CDR2 is SNTAGT. CDR3 residues: CASSPTPGQGVTEAFF. The CDR3 bases that were read are TGTGCCAGCAGTCCTACTCCGGGACAGGGGGTAACTGAA.

This clone appeared many times. Coverage ceases 3 residues before the CDR3 finishes, and the germline J gene fills in the end. This chain links TRBV18 with TRBJ1-1, with D possibly being TRBD1 (6 bases). The germline V gene encodes CDR1 KGHSH and CDR2 LQKENI. The CDR3 extends over 15 amino acids. The V gene lost 3 bases and the J gene lost 2 bases, with 13 bases spanning the gap. Incomplete CDR3 DNA: TGTGCCAGCTCACCGTCCGGGACAATTAACACTGAA. Residues: CASSPSGTINTE. The CDR3, in full, reads CASSPSGTINTEAFF.

This clone was recorded many times. The read finishes 3 residues shy of the CDR3 end, and the germline J gene is used to complete it. The chain uses TRBV5-1 and TRBJ1-2; tentative D call: TRBD1 (6 bases). The length of the CDR3 is 14 residues. Per the germline V gene, CDR1 is SGHRS and CDR2 is YFSETQ. Trimming stripped 0 bases from V and 6 bases from J, with 12 bases between. Incomplete CDR3 DNA: TGCGCCAGCAGCTTGGTCCAGGGGAACGATGGC. This sequence encodes CASSLVQGNDG. The full CDR3 sequence reads CASSLVQGNDGYTF.

This clone was counted at least ten times. The missing CDR3 end, 3 residues past where the read stops, is filled in from the germline J gene. The V gene is TRBV20-1, the J gene TRBJ1-6, with D perhaps matching TRBD1 (6 bases). V shed 1 base and J shed 0 bases, with 10 bases lying between them. The CDR3 consists of 16 residues. Germline V gene sequence: CDR1 DFQATT, CDR2 SNEGSKA (reference sequence). CDR3: CSARVTGSSYNSPLHF. The DNA read from the CDR3 is TGCAGTGCTAGAGTTACAGGGAGCTCCTATAATTCACCC.

This clone was detected many times. The read is 3 residues too short to cover the CDR3 end, so that end is filled in from the germline J gene. The chain is built from TRBV6-1 and TRBJ2-2, with 14 bases fitting TRBD2. Looked up from germline, CDR1 is MNHNS and CDR2 is SASEGT. With 4 bases clipped from V and 9 bases from J, the junction kept 4 bases outside the gene matches. This CDR3 has 15 amino acids. The part of the CDR3 DNA that was read is TGTGCCAGCAGTGTGACTAGCGGGAGGGTAAGGGAG. Protein sequence: CASSVTSGRVRE. The complete CDR3 reads CASSVTSGRVRELFF.

This clone was found many times. The CDR3 goes on 3 residues after the read ends, and that part is filled in from the germline J gene. This chain links TRBV12-3 or TRBV12-4 with TRBJ2-7; D call uncertain. The CDR3 sequence is 15 residues long. V was clipped by 1 base and J by 1 base, with 11 bases between them. The CDR3 sequence: CASSLEGSKSYEQYF. The CDR3 DNA, read in part, is TGTGCCAGCAGTTTAGAGGGCAGCAAATCCTACGAG.

This clone was counted ten times or more. The DNA ends 3 residues before the CDR3 does, and the rest of the CDR3 is filled in from the germline J gene. V gene TRBV6-2 or TRBV6-3 combines with J gene TRBJ2-2; 12 nucleotides agree with TRBD2. V shed 10 bases and J 5 bases; nucleotides not matched to a gene: 5. There are 14 residues in the CDR3. Looked up from germline, CDR1 is MNHEY and CDR2 is SVGEGT. CDR3 sequence: CAIHGTSGTGELFF. Incomplete CDR3 DNA: TGTGCCATCCACGGGACTAGCGGGACCGGGGAG.

This clone has ten or more counts. The read ends 3 residues before the CDR3 terminus; that terminus is restored from the germline J gene. This rearrangement joins TRBV9 to TRBJ1-2; D may be TRBD1 (6 bases). The CDR3 runs 16 residues. Germline CDR1 SGDLS, CDR2 YYNGEE. V lost 0 bases and J lost 2, with 14 bases in between. The sequenced part of the CDR3 DNA is TGTGCCAGCAGCGTAGCCCGAGCAGGGGAAAACTATGGC. Protein sequence: CASSVARAGENYG. The entire CDR3 is CASSVARAGENYGYTF. The full variable domain, rest sourced from reference TRBV9 and TRBJ1-2, is DSGVTQTPKHLITATGQRVTLRCSPRSGDLSVYWYQQSLDQGLQFLIQYYNGEERAKGNILERFSAQQFPDLHSELNLSSLELGDSALYFCASSVARAGENYGYTFGSGTRLTVV.